The 13 T cell receptor beta chains presented below share a single source sample, sequenced in a study of T cells in narcolepsy. The assay was immunoSEQ multiplex PCR, and TCRdb's table has in-frame clones only and misses some. The sample shows 25,000 to 35,000 clones, roughly 90% of them seen only once. The sequenced sample was CD45RA- memory CD4+ T cells from PBMCs. The receptors here all came from a human donor with narcolepsy.

The chain links TRBV27 to TRBJ2-6; no clear D gene. The CDR3 contains 14 residues. Trimming shortened V by 0 bases and J by 1 base, and 1 base separated the two germline ends. The germline CDR1 and CDR2 sequences are MNHEY and SMNVEV (reference sequence). The CDR3 sequence: CASSLSSGANVLTF. The CDR3 bases are TGTGCCAGCAGTTTATCATCTGGGGCCAACGTCCTGACTTTC.

This clone has a single count. J is TRBJ2-5 and V is TRBV5-1; D assignment may be TRBD1 or TRBD2 (5 bases each). Germline CDR1 and CDR2: SGHRS and YFSETQ. V lost 0 bases to trimming and J lost 5 bases, with 14 bases between them. There are 15 residues in the CDR3. CDR3: CASSLGETARETQYF. CDR3 coding DNA: TGCGCCAGCAGCTTGGGGGAGACAGCTCGGGAGACCCAGTACTTC.

This chain connects TRBV6-5 to TRBJ2-2; TRBD2 agrees at 7 bases. Trimming took 2 bases from V and 5 from J; bases not matched to a gene: 2. CDR1 and CDR2 (germline): MNHEY, SVGAGI. This CDR3 has 14 amino acids. The CDR3 sequence: CASSYGEGTGELFF. The CDR3 coding sequence is TGTGCCAGCAGTTACGGGGAGGGAACCGGGGAGCTGTTTTTT.

CDR3 region: CASSLGRGYNSPLHF. The CDR3 DNA reads TGTGCCAGCAGCCTCGGACGTGGCTATAATTCACCCCTCCACTTT. V and J are TRBV5-5 and TRBJ1-6; D is uncertain. V dropped 4 bases and J dropped 3 bases, with 11 bases sitting between them. The CDR3 length is 15 residues. Germline CDR1 and CDR2: SGHKS and YYEKEE (reference sequence).

This CDR3 is CASGTRGVYGYTF. In DNA form, the CDR3 reads TGTGCCAGCGGTACCCGGGGGGTCTATGGCTACACCTTC. V is TRBV28 and J is TRBJ1-2, with D tentatively TRBD1 (5 bases). The CDR3 is made up of 13 amino acids. Trimming removed 8 bases from V and 4 bases from J, with 14 bases in between. Germline values: CDR1 MDHEN, CDR2 SYDVKM.

The chain has TRBV7-9 and TRBJ1-5, with a weak D call TRBD1 (6 bases). The germline gives CDR1 SEHNR, CDR2 FQNEAQ (reference sequence). This CDR3 contains 15 residues. The V end lost 6 bases, the J end lost 4 bases, and 16 bases lay between the germline ends. The CDR3 DNA reads as TGTGCCAGCAGTCGGGATGCAGGGGTTAATCAGCCCCAGCATTTT. Protein: CASSRDAGVNQPQHF.

This clone was counted once. The chain recombines TRBV29-1 with TRBJ1-1; no firm D call. The CDR3 sequence is 11 residues long. Germline-derived CDR1 and CDR2 are SQVTM and ANQGSEA. Trimming removed 8 bases from V and 5 bases from J, with 12 bases in between. The CDR3 nucleotides read TGCAGCTCGATTGGAAAAACTGAAGCTTTCTTT. It is translated as CSSIGKTEAFF.

The genes are TRBV5-1 and TRBJ2-1; D possibly corresponds to TRBD2 (6 bases). The CDR3 has 14 residues. The V end was cut by 9 bases, the J end by 4 bases, with 17 bases between. Germline CDR1 and CDR2: SGHRS and YFSETQ. CDR3 bases: TGCGCCACTAGCGATGGGGGGTCGTACAATGAGCAGTTCTTC. It codes for CATSDGGSYNEQFF.

The J gene is TRBJ1-1, the V gene TRBV20-1, with no clear D. Germline CDR1 and CDR2: DFQATT and SNEGSKA (reference sequence). Between the trimmed V and J ends, which lost 6 bases and 7 bases, there was a span of 9 bases. This CDR3 region has 10 residues. CDR3 sequence: CSAGRIEAFF. The CDR3 DNA follows: TGCAGTGCCGGGCGAATTGAAGCTTTCTTT.

The V gene is TRBV28, the J gene TRBJ2-3, with 8 bases matching TRBD1. V lost 6 bases, J lost 8 bases, and 4 bases stayed unmatched. This CDR3 contains 12 residues. Germline values: CDR1 MDHEN, CDR2 SYDVKM. CDR3 DNA: TGTGCCAGCAGGGGACAGGTTGGTACGCAGTATTTT. This codes for CASRGQVGTQYF.

The V call is TRBV5-1, the J call TRBJ1-1, with D uncertain. The V end lost 2 bases, the J end lost 3 bases, and 5 bases lay between the germline ends. The CDR3 contains 12 residues. Germline CDR1 SGHRS, CDR2 YFSETQ. CDR3 sequence (DNA): TGCGCCAGCAGCTTAGGTGACACTGAAGCTTTCTTT. This encodes CASSLGDTEAFF.

This clone was observed a few times. V gene TRBV6-1 combines with J gene TRBJ1-1; D remains ambiguous. The germline V gene has CDR1 MNHNS and CDR2 SASEGT. There are 15 residues in the CDR3. Between the trimmed V and J ends, which lost 1 base and 4 bases, there was a span of 13 bases. The DNA of the CDR3 is TGTGCCAGCAGTGAAGGGGGAGCCGGAGGCACTGAAGCTTTCTTT. Protein product: CASSEGGAGGTEAFF.

The rearrangement uses TRBV27 and TRBJ1-2; 7 bases fit TRBD1. CDR1 and CDR2 (germline): MNHEY, SMNVEV (reference sequence). The CDR3 covers 15 residues. Trimming removed 3 bases from V and 6 bases from J; junction bases left unmatched: 10. CDR3 sequence: CASSLRAGGYDGYTF. In DNA form, the CDR3 reads TGTGCCAGCAGTTTGAGGGCAGGGGGGTATGATGGCTACACCTTC.